These T cell receptor beta chains were read from a single sample in a study of T cell responses to AZD1222 COVID-19 vaccine. Measured with immunoSEQ multiplex PCR; TCRdb has only the in-frame clones, and not every one. The sample consists of roughly 150,000 clones, just under 95% of them appearing once. The material sequenced was peripheral blood, taken on day 0 of AZD1222 vaccination. The receptors come from an adult in good health. Both conserved end residues are part of each CDR3. The order of the fields is clone size, CDR3 length, J gene, V gene, D gene, CDR3 protein, CDR3 DNA. A D gene is named only where the DNA matches it firmly. Size values are once, few and many counts, or a class for expanded clones, and some rows have none.

>-|17|TRBJ1-1|TRBV14|TRBD1
CASSHVPGQGSSTEAFF
TGTGCCAGCAGCCACGTCCCGGGACAGGGATCGAGCACTGAAGCTTTCTTT
>-|11|TRBJ2-1|TRBV6-5|TRBD1
CASSSRGSAFF
TGTGCCAGCAGTTCCAGGGGGTCGGCGTTCTTC
>-|15|TRBJ1-2|TRBV6-5|-
CASSEEAPSIYGYTF
TGTGCCAGCAGCGAGGAGGCCCCATCCATTTATGGCTACACCTTC
>-|15|TRBJ2-1|TRBV7-9|-
CASSWGTPPGNEQFF
TGTGCCAGCAGCTGGGGGACACCCCCCGGCAATGAGCAGTTCTTC
>-|17|TRBJ1-5|TRBV2|-
CASSVGRLRERNQPQHF
TGTGCCAGCAGTGTGGGAAGGCTGAGAGAGCGGAATCAGCCCCAGCATTTT
>once|15|TRBJ2-6|TRBV7-8|-
CASSFPRFGANVLTF
TGTGCCAGCAGCTTCCCTCGTTTTGGGGCCAACGTCCTGACTTTC
>-|18|TRBJ2-7|TRBV29-1|-
CSVESIRDSTMWGYEQYF
TGCAGCGTTGAGTCTATCAGGGATTCTACGATGTGGGGCTACGAGCAGTACTTC
>-|12|TRBJ2-1|TRBV19|TRBD1
CASGGQGYEQFF
TGTGCCAGTGGGGGACAGGGTTATGAGCAGTTCTTC
>few|15|TRBJ2-7|TRBV6-5|-
CASSSPAAGDYEQYF
TGTGCCAGCAGTTCCCCGGCGGCAGGGGACTACGAGCAGTACTTC
>-|14|TRBJ1-1|TRBV29-1|TRBD1
CSVAGTGGGTEAFF
TGCAGCGTAGCCGGGACAGGGGGTGGCACTGAAGCTTTCTTT
>-|13|TRBJ1-4|TRBV29-1|-
CSFTGAGSEKLFF
TGCAGCTTTACGGGGGCGGGGTCCGAAAAACTGTTTTTT
>-|12|TRBJ1-1|TRBV7-9|-
CASSSQGKEAFF
TGTGCCAGCAGCTCCCAGGGAAAAGAAGCTTTCTTT
>-|15|TRBJ1-3|TRBV11-2|-
CASSLDIGSGNTIYF
TGTGCCAGCAGCTTAGATATCGGCAGTGGAAACACCATATATTTT
>-|12|TRBJ1-1|TRBV6-6|-
CASGRANTEAFF
TGTGCCAGCGGCAGGGCGAACACTGAAGCTTTCTTT
>once|15|TRBJ2-1|TRBV4-3|-
CASSQYGGIYNEQFF
TGCGCCAGCAGCCAATATGGGGGGATCTACAATGAGCAGTTCTTC
>-|15|TRBJ1-3|TRBV3-1/TRBV3-2|-
CASSLLQGSGNTIYF
TGTGCCAGCAGCCTCCTACAGGGCTCTGGAAACACCATATATTTT
>-|11|TRBJ2-1|TRBV30|-
CAWRGPNGQFF
TGTGCCTGGAGGGGCCCCAATGGGCAGTTCTTC
>-|15|TRBJ2-5|TRBV4-2|-
CASSQDRAVQETQYF
TGTGCCAGCAGCCAAGATCGGGCCGTCCAAGAGACCCAGTACTTC
>-|15|TRBJ1-1|TRBV28|-
CASSLGGRARTEAFF
TGTGCCAGCAGTTTGGGTGGCAGGGCTAGGACTGAAGCTTTCTTT
>-|14|TRBJ1-1|TRBV11-3|-
CASSLEGANTEAFF
TGTGCCAGCAGCTTAGAGGGAGCGAACACTGAAGCTTTCTTT
>-|19|TRBJ2-1|TRBV3-1/TRBV3-2|-
CASSQEAPPHLAVYNEQFF
TGTGCCAGCAGCCAAGAAGCCCCTCCCCATTTGGCGGTATACAATGAGCAGTTCTTC
>many|14|TRBJ2-7|TRBV10-3|-
CAISDPRDNYEQYF
TGTGCCATCAGTGACCCCCGGGACAACTACGAGCAGTACTTC
>-|14|TRBJ2-2|TRBV19|TRBD1
CASTETGDTGELFF
TGTGCCAGTACGGAGACAGGGGACACCGGGGAGCTGTTTTTT
>-|13|TRBJ2-5|TRBV28|-
CASSNHWQETQYF
TGTGCCAGCAGTAACCATTGGCAAGAGACCCAGTACTTC
>few|14|TRBJ2-2|TRBV7-3|TRBD2
CASQREGITGELFF
TGTGCCAGCCAGCGGGAGGGTATCACCGGGGAGCTGTTTTTT
>-|20|TRBJ1-5|TRBV2|TRBD1
CAIKPQYRDRESHSNQPQHF
TGTGCCATCAAGCCTCAATACCGGGACAGGGAATCTCATAGCAATCAGCCCCAGCATTTT
>-|16|TRBJ1-5|TRBV7-9|TRBD1
CASSPAGTGNSQPQHF
TGTGCCAGCAGCCCGGCCGGGACAGGGAACAGTCAGCCCCAGCATTTT
>once|17|TRBJ1-3|TRBV28|TRBD1
CASSFGLQGVAGNTIYF
TGTGCCAGCAGTTTCGGCCTACAGGGGGTTGCGGGAAACACCATATATTTT
>-|14|TRBJ2-7|TRBV7-2|-
CASRRGGGSYEQYF
TGTGCCAGCAGACGGGGTGGGGGCTCCTACGAGCAGTACTTC
>-|16|TRBJ2-1|TRBV10-1|TRBD1
CASRTQGTGEWYEQFF
TGCGCCAGCAGAACTCAGGGGACAGGGGAATGGTATGAGCAGTTCTTC
>-|15|TRBJ2-7|TRBV6-5|-
CASSYRKSSVYEQYF
TGTGCCAGCAGTTACCGGAAGTCCTCGGTCTACGAGCAGTACTTC
>-|21|TRBJ2-1|TRBV7-3|TRBD2
CASSPRPTSGRYQGSYNEQFF
TGTGCCAGCAGCCCGCGCCCGACTAGCGGGAGGTATCAGGGCTCCTACAATGAGCAGTTCTTC
>-|15|TRBJ2-7|TRBV7-2|-
CASSLAPGDSYEQYF
TGTGCCAGCAGCTTAGCCCCCGGGGACTCCTACGAGCAGTACTTC
>once|15|TRBJ2-1|TRBV5-5|TRBD1
CASSLLGQGSIEQFF
TGTGCCAGCAGCTTGTTGGGACAGGGTAGTATTGAGCAGTTCTTC
>-|15|TRBJ1-1|TRBV7-9|TRBD1
CASSVGQGANTEAFF
TGTGCCAGCAGCGTCGGACAGGGAGCAAACACTGAAGCTTTCTTT
>-|16|TRBJ2-5|TRBV7-2|TRBD1
CASSLGSPGGVGTQYF
TGTGCCAGCAGCTTAGGATCCCCAGGGGGCGTCGGGACCCAGTACTTC
>-|11|TRBJ1-1|TRBV28|-
CASSLWGLAFF
TGTGCCAGCAGTTTGTGGGGGTTAGCTTTCTTT
>-|15|TRBJ1-5|TRBV21-1|-
CASSKEGLKGQPQHF
TGTGCCAGCAGCAAAGAAGGGCTGAAGGGTCAGCCCCAGCATTTT
>-|15|TRBJ1-5|TRBV6-2/TRBV6-3|TRBD1
CASSWRQGGNQPQHF
TGTGCCAGCAGTTGGCGACAGGGAGGAAATCAGCCCCAGCATTTT
>-|12|TRBJ2-7|TRBV6-5|-
CASSDSTYEQYF
TGTGCCAGCAGCGACAGTACCTACGAGCAGTACTTC
>-|13|TRBJ1-1|TRBV19|-
CASRRGSNTEAFF
TGTGCCAGTAGACGGGGGTCGAACACTGAAGCTTTCTTT
>-|19|TRBJ2-3|TRBV3-1/TRBV3-2|TRBD2
CASSQEGLAGDTDTDTQYF
TGTGCCAGCAGCCAAGAGGGGCTAGCGGGGGATACAGACACAGATACGCAGTATTTT
>-|14|TRBJ2-1|TRBV30|TRBD2
CAWSITGGPYEQFF
TGTGCCTGGAGTATCACGGGAGGGCCTTATGAGCAGTTCTTC